This T cell receptor beta chain was sequenced for a study of blood T cell repertoires in COVID-19. Here immunoSEQ multiplex PCR was the method, and the copy in TCRdb shows in-frame clones only, minus some. Altogether about 270,000 clones are present, just over 90% being singletons, with the ten largest covering about 2.3%. This CDR3 is built from 15 residues. Between the trimmed V and J ends, which lost 5 bases and 8 bases, there was a span of 17 bases. CDR1 is SGHDT and CDR2 is YYEEEE in the germline V gene. The rearrangement joins TRBV5-6 to TRBJ1-6; no clear D gene. The sequencing input was PBMCs or T cells enriched from blood (not recorded which). The clonotype was recovered from a woman aged 40 to 49 with acute COVID-19. The CDR3: CASRFSGQRDSPLHF. The CDR3 DNA sequence: TGTGCCAGCAGATTTTCTGGCCAGAGGGATTCACCCCTCCACTTT.